This TCR beta chain originates from a study of identical twins. In its sample, this clonotype was seen a few times. Its antigen is unidentified. Germline CDR1 and CDR2: SGHDN and FVKESK. V was pared by 0 bases and J by 4 bases, with 2 bases of the junction left unmatched. This CDR3 contains 15 residues. Overall study results and limits: Out-of-frame alpha sequences common to twins exhibited an excess of low generation probability. Out-of-frame sharing of TCR alpha in monozygotic twins was underestimated by models.

In TCRdb, the 5' RACE reads were re-called with MiXCR into one record per CDR3 protein. The sample has 690,000 or so distinct CDR3 sequences; 8.5% to 9% are singletons. This same sample was also part of a study on yellow fever vaccine responses in identical twins.

The TCR was taken from a woman in her late teens or twenties in good health. Sequenced material: PBMCs. The rearrangement uses TRBV14 and TRBJ2-3; the match to TRBD2 covers 9 bases. The CDR3 DNA reads TGTGCCAGCAGCCAAGAGATAGCGGGAGCAGATACGCAGTATTTT. Its translation: CASSQEIAGADTQYF.